One and the same sample provided the 15 T cell receptor beta chains below, sequenced in a study of CD8 T cells in ankylosing spondylitis. Using its own MiXCR run on the 5' RACE reads, TCRdb lists one record per CDR3 protein. This sample carries roughly 91,000 distinct CDR3 sequences, about 8.5% of them seen once, and the ten largest clones take 9.9%. The sample taken for sequencing was blood, either unsorted or a sorted T cell fraction (not recorded which). These receptors were collected from a male donor with ankylosing spondylitis or in good health (not recorded which).

The sample holds many counts of this clonotype. The V and J genes are TRBV5-8 and TRBJ2-3; D is unclear. The CDR3 is 16 amino acids. CDR1 is SGHTS and CDR2 is YDEGEE in the germline V gene. The ends were cut back, 0 bases at V and 4 bases at J, with 15 bases in the middle. CDR3 DNA: TGTGCCAGCAGCTTGGGGCTCGCGGTAGGTCCAGATACGCAGTATTTT. Translating gives CASSLGLAVGPDTQYF.

This clonotype appeared many times. The V call is TRBV5-1, the J call TRBJ1-2, with D hard to call. V lost 4 bases, J lost 8 bases, and 15 bases lay in between. The V gene's germline CDR1 is SGHRS and CDR2 YFSETQ. The CDR3 contains 13 residues. CDR3 residues: CASSPAWAGGYTF. CDR3 DNA: TGCGCCAGCAGCCCGGCATGGGCGGGGGGCTACACCTTC. The full variable domain, rest sourced from reference TRBV5-1 and TRBJ1-2, is KAGVTQTPRYLIKTRGQQVTLSCSPISGHRSVSWYQQTPGQGLQFLFEYFSETQRNKGNFPGRFSGRQFSNSRSEMNVSTLELGDSALYLCASSPAWAGGYTFGSGTRLTVV.

This clonotype was seen more than once but under ten times. CDR3 nucleotide sequence: TGTGCCAGCTCACCATCCTCTTCAGATACGCAGTATTTT. Its translation: CASSPSSSDTQYF. The chain uses TRBV18 and TRBJ2-3; D call uncertain. Germline V CDR1 and CDR2: KGHSH, LQKENI. The CDR3 sequence is 13 residues long. V lost 2 bases and J lost 4, with 7 bases in between.

This clonotype showed up many times. The chain joins TRBV7-2 to TRBJ1-5; D ambiguous. This CDR3 is 14 amino acids long. Trimming cost V 5 bases and J 0 bases, with 8 bases left between them. Per the germline V gene, CDR1 is SGHTA and CDR2 is FQGNSA. DNA of the CDR3: TGTGCCAGCAGCGCGCTCAATAGCAATCAGCCCCAGCATTTT. Its protein is CASSALNSNQPQHF.

This clonotype was observed at least ten times. The chain couples TRBV20-1 to TRBJ2-3, with D uncertain. Trimming removed 5 bases from V and 4 bases from J, with 16 bases in between. The CDR3 length is 14 residues. Germline CDR1 and CDR2: DFQATT and SNEGSKA (reference sequence). CDR3 sequence reads: CSAGLELGADTQYF. Written as DNA, the CDR3 is TGCAGTGCTGGGTTGGAGCTGGGCGCAGATACGCAGTATTTT.

This clonotype was seen at least ten times. The chain links TRBV9 to TRBJ1-6; a possible D gene is TRBD1 (6 bases). V was pared by 5 bases and J by 1 base, with 16 bases between. The germline gives CDR1 SGDLS, CDR2 YYNGEE. The CDR3 spans 17 residues. CDR3 coding DNA: TGTGCCAGCAGAAATAAGGGGGAAAAGTCCTATAATTCACCCCTCCACTTT. Its protein product is CASRNKGEKSYNSPLHF.

This clonotype was counted at least ten times. The chain is built from TRBV5-1 and TRBJ2-2; D is unresolved. The CDR3 has 16 amino acids. V was clipped by 0 bases and J by 0 bases, with 9 bases between them. Germline loops: CDR1 SGHRS, CDR2 YFSETQ. The CDR3 sequence is CASSLAPRPNTGELFF. In DNA form, the CDR3 reads TGCGCCAGCAGCTTGGCCCCGCGCCCGAACACCGGGGAGCTGTTTTTT.

In its sample, this clonotype was seen many times. The chain has TRBV5-5 and TRBJ2-7; the D gene is possibly TRBD2 (5 bases). Trimming shortened V by 6 bases and J by 2 bases, and 15 bases separated the two germline ends. Germline CDR1 is SGHKS and CDR2 is YYEKEE (reference sequence). The CDR3 consists of 14 residues. The CDR3, as DNA: TGTGCCAGCAACTCGGTCGGGATGCCCTACGAGCAGTACTTC. Its protein is CASNSVGMPYEQYF.

This clonotype has ten or more counts. J is TRBJ1-4 and V is TRBV4-3; the D gene is possibly TRBD1 (5 bases). The CDR3 is 18 amino acids. The V gene's germline CDR1 is LGHNA and CDR2 YSLEER. Deletions cut 0 bases from V and 2 bases from J, with 16 bases between. CDR3 DNA sequence: TGCGCCAGCAGCCAAGATCTCAGGGTTGGAACTACTAATGAAAAACTGTTTTTT. Translation: CASSQDLRVGTTNEKLFF.

This clonotype was counted many times. The chain recombines TRBV6-2 or TRBV6-3 with TRBJ1-3; no reliable D call. Germline-derived CDR1 and CDR2 are MNHEY and SVGEGT. The CDR3 consists of 15 residues. V gave up 0 bases and J gave up 1 base, with 7 bases separating them. CDR3 coding DNA: TGTGCCAGCAGTTACTCGAGGCAGTCTGGAAACACCATATATTTT. Its translation is CASSYSRQSGNTIYF.

This clonotype was seen more than once but under ten times. The chain has TRBV29-1 and TRBJ2-1; D is perhaps TRBD1 (6 bases). CDR1 is SQVTM and CDR2 is ANQGSEA in the germline V gene. Trimming took 3 bases from V and 0 from J, leaving 21 bases between them. This CDR3 region has 18 residues. The CDR3 nucleotides read TGCAGCGTTGAGACCAGGGGAGACTCTGGGAGCTCCTACAATGAGCAGTTCTTC. It encodes CSVETRGDSGSSYNEQFF.

This clonotype came up many times. The V gene is TRBV7-2, the J gene TRBJ1-2; D is unclear. CDR3 length equals 11 residues. V was trimmed by 11 bases and J by 2 bases, leaving 9 bases between them. Germline V gene sequence: CDR1 SGHTA, CDR2 FQGNSA. For the CDR3, the DNA is TGTGCCGCTGGGTTGAACTATGGCTACACCTTC. Translation gives CAAGLNYGYTF.

Many counts were recorded for this clonotype. V is TRBV5-1 and J is TRBJ2-2, with a weak D call TRBD2 (6 bases). Trimming took 2 bases from V and 7 from J, leaving 15 bases between them. Germline CDR1 reads SGHRS; CDR2 reads YFSETQ. CDR3 length: 15 amino acids. CDR3 in amino acids: CASSLRASAGGELFF. The CDR3 DNA sequence: TGCGCCAGCAGCTTACGGGCCTCAGCGGGCGGGGAGCTGTTTTTT.

This clonotype was detected many times. The rearrangement uses TRBV5-1 and TRBJ2-1; 8 positions match TRBD1. The CDR3 sequence is 17 residues long. Germline-derived CDR1 and CDR2 are SGHRS and YFSETQ. Trimming removed 4 bases from V and 4 bases from J; junction bases left unmatched: 13. The DNA for the CDR3 is TGCGCCAGCAGCCCACCCCCCGGGACAGGCAATTACAATGAGCAGTTCTTC. This encodes CASSPPPGTGNYNEQFF.

This clonotype was seen at least ten times. V is TRBV27 and J is TRBJ2-7; 7 positions match TRBD1. The CDR3 length is 16 residues. The germline V gene encodes CDR1 MNHEY and CDR2 SMNVEV (reference sequence). The V segment lost 4 bases and the J segment 3 bases; nucleotides outside the gene matches: 12. DNA for the CDR3: TGTGCCAGCAGTTATCACCCAAGGGACAGATACTACGAGCAGTACTTC. It translates to CASSYHPRDRYYEQYF.